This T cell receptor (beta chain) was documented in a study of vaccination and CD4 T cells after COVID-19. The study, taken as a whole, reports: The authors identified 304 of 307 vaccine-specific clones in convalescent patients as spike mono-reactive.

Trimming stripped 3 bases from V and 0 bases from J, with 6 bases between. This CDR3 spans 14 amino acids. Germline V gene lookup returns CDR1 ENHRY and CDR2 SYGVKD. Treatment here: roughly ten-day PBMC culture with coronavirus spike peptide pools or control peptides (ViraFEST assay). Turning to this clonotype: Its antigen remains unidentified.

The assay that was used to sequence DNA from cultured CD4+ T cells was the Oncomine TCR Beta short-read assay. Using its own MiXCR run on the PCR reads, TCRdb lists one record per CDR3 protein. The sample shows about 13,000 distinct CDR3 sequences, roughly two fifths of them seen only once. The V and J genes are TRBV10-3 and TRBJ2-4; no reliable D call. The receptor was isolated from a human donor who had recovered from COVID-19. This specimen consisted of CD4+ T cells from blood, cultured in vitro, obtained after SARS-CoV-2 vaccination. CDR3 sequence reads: CAISDSGAKNIQYF. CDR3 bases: TGTGCCATCAGTGATTCGGGAGCCAAAAACATTCAGTACTTC.